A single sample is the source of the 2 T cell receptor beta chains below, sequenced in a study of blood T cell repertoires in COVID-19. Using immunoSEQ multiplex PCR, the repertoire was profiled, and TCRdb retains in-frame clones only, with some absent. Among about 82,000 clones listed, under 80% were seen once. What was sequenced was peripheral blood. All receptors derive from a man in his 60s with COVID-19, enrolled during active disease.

The CDR3 DNA follows: TGTGCCAGCAGCTTACCGGGTGAGACTGAAGCTTTCTTT. Protein product: CASSLPGETEAFF. The chain uses TRBV3-1 (or the pseudogene TRBV3-2) and TRBJ1-1; no reliable D call. Trimming pared 5 bases from V and 5 bases from J, leaving 12 bases between. The germline V gene encodes CDR1 LGHDT and CDR2 YNNKEL (reference sequence). The CDR3 spans 13 residues.

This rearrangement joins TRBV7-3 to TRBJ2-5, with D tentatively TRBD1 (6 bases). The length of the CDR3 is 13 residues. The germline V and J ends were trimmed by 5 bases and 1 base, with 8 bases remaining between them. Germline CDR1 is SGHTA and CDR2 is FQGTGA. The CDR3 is CASSRTAQETQYF. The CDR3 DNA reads TGTGCCAGCAGCCGGACAGCCCAAGAGACCCAGTACTTC.